These 24 T cell receptor beta chains originate from one sample sequenced in a study of identical twins (dated by TCRdb to 2016 to 2018). Library method: 5' RACE. Instrument on record: Illumina HiSeq 2000. TCRdb trimmed public reads at Q25 via fastp, called clones via MiXCR and kept in-frame beta chains. Entries are consolidated by CDR3 protein sequence, retaining the most common genes and DNA. The sample table holds about 520,000 distinct CDR3 sequences, of which roughly 21% were seen once. Of the sample, about 0.93% is held by the ten largest clones. These data are also associated with another study on T cells expressing NK-cell markers.

The sample consisted of CD4+ T cells sorted from blood. Source of these receptors: a woman under 30 in good health.

The rearrangement uses TRBV3-1 and TRBJ2-7; D is undetermined. Germline V gives CDR1 LGHDT, CDR2 YNNKEL (reference sequence). The CDR3 has 12 residues. V lost 2 bases and J 8 bases, leaving 10 bases between the germline ends. The CDR3 DNA reads as TGTGCCAGCAGCCAATCCGGGCACCAGCAGTACTTC. It is translated as CASSQSGHQQYF.

Comment on this clonotype: Germline is not matched at one junction end, which may reflect a read error. V and J are TRBV12-3 or TRBV12-4 and TRBJ2-1; 8 bases fit TRBD1. The CDR3 sequence is 15 residues long. The CDR3 sequence is CACSSGQVGYNEQFF. The CDR3 DNA is TGTGCCTGCAGTTCGGGACAGGTGGGCTACAATGAGCAGTTCTTC.

This sequence joins TRBV9 and TRBJ2-2; D is unresolved. Trimming took off 0 bases at V and 7 bases at J, with 7 bases between the two ends. The CDR3 runs to 13 residues. From germline, CDR1 is SGDLS and CDR2 YYNGEE. CDR3 coding DNA: TGTGCCAGCAGCGTAGCTAGGGACGGGGAGCTGTTTTTT. Amino acids: CASSVARDGELFF. The full variable domain, rest sourced from reference TRBV9 and TRBJ2-2, is DSGVTQTPKHLITATGQRVTLRCSPRSGDLSVYWYQQSLDQGLQFLIQYYNGEERAKGNILERFSAQQFPDLHSELNLSSLELGDSALYFCASSVARDGELFFGEGSRLTVL.

This clonotype has just a few counts. The chain uses TRBV9 and TRBJ2-5, with 11 positions matching TRBD2. This CDR3 has 15 amino acids. Germline V CDR1 and CDR2: SGDLS, YYNGEE. The V and J ends lost 0 bases and 4 bases, in that order; junction bases with no gene match: 2. CDR3 DNA sequence: TGTGCCAGCAGCGTAGACCTAGCGGGAGGAGAGACCCAGTACTTC. Translating gives CASSVDLAGGETQYF. The variable domain in full, completed from reference TRBV9 and TRBJ2-5, reads DSGVTQTPKHLITATGQRVTLRCSPRSGDLSVYWYQQSLDQGLQFLIQYYNGEERAKGNILERFSAQQFPDLHSELNLSSLELGDSALYFCASSVDLAGGETQYFGPGTRLLVL.

This clonotype was seen a handful of times. This chain links TRBV7-9 with TRBJ2-7, with 9 bases that match TRBD2. The germline gives CDR1 SEHNR, CDR2 FQNEAQ (reference sequence). Germline trimming cut 5 bases from V and 2 bases from J; bases unmatched to any gene: 13. The CDR3 loop spans 17 amino acids. CDR3 sequence: CASSLPSGREGPYEQYF. CDR3 in DNA: TGTGCCAGCAGCCTCCCCAGTGGGCGGGAGGGGCCCTACGAGCAGTACTTC.

This clonotype was seen a handful of times. V usage is TRBV20-1 and J usage is TRBJ1-2; 10 bases map to TRBD1. The length of the CDR3 is 13 residues. V lost 4 bases, J lost 4 bases, and 3 bases stayed unmatched. CDR1 DFQATT and CDR2 SNEGSKA come from the germline V gene (reference sequence). The CDR3 region has the DNA TGCAGTGCTACCGGGACAGGGGTCTATGGCTACACCTTC. It specifies CSATGTGVYGYTF.

This clonotype was observed a few times. J is TRBJ2-1 and V is TRBV11-2; 11 positions agree with TRBD2. Germline V gives CDR1 SGHAT, CDR2 FQNNGV. V gave up 6 bases and J gave up 2 bases; unmatched junction bases: 3. This CDR3 region has 15 residues. CDR3 DNA: TGTGCCAGCAGGTCGACTAGCGGGGCCTACAATGAGCAGTTCTTC. This translates into CASRSTSGAYNEQFF. The full variable domain, in which reference TRBV11-2 and TRBJ2-1 provide the parts outside the CDR3, is EAGVAQSPRYKIIEKRQSVAFWCNPISGHATLYWYQQILGQGPKLLIQFQNNGVVDDSQLPKDRFSAERLKGVDSTLKIQPAKLEDSAVYLCASRSTSGAYNEQFFGPGTRLTVL.

This clonotype was found a few times. This sequence joins TRBV20-1 and TRBJ2-7, with D unclear. The CDR3 contains 12 residues. From germline, CDR1 is DFQATT and CDR2 SNEGSKA (reference sequence). V lost 3 bases and J lost 6, with 12 bases in between. The CDR3 bases are TGCAGTGCTAGCAGCCTAGTCAGCGAGCAGTACTTC. It codes for CSASSLVSEQYF.

This clonotype occurred many times. The chain joins TRBV6-5 to TRBJ2-1; 8 bases align to TRBD2. Looked up from germline, CDR1 is MNHEY and CDR2 is SVGAGI. The CDR3 extends over 17 amino acids. The J segment lost 0 bases and the V segment lost 2 bases, leaving 6 bases of the junction unmatched. The CDR3 DNA reads as TGTGCCAGCAGTTACCCTATCGGGACTAGCTCCTACAATGAGCAGTTCTTC. It translates to CASSYPIGTSSYNEQFF.

This clonotype was observed a handful of times. The V gene is TRBV7-8, the J gene TRBJ2-3; D is uncertain. V lost 8 bases and J 3 bases, leaving 12 bases between the germline ends. This CDR3 comprises 13 residues. Germline CDR1 SGHVS, CDR2 FQNEAQ. The CDR3 sequence: CASSGLGTDTQYF. DNA of the CDR3: TGTGCCAGCTCCGGATTGGGGACAGATACGCAGTATTTT.

As to this clonotype: A read error may account for a junction end that differs from germline. The V gene is TRBV28, the J gene TRBJ2-7, with D uncertain. The CDR3 has 15 residues. Germline V gives CDR1 MDHEN, CDR2 SYDVKM. The DNA for the CDR3 is TGTGCCAGCAGTGCCACGGTTACACCCGAGGAAAAAAAACGCTTC. It translates to CASSATVTPEEKKRF.

This clonotype was recorded a few times. The chain carries TRBV7-2 and TRBJ2-1; D is unclear. Germline V gene lookup returns CDR1 SGHTA and CDR2 FQGNSA. V lost 4 bases and J lost 0, with 10 bases in between. The CDR3 has 15 amino acids. In DNA, the CDR3 is TGTGCCAGCAGCTCAGACGCCATCTCCTACAATGAGCAGTTCTTC. This translates into CASSSDAISYNEQFF.

This chain uses TRBV5-8 with TRBJ1-6, with TRBD1 matching 7 bases. The germline V gene has CDR1 SGHTS and CDR2 YDEGEE. Trimming at V came to 2 bases and at J to 7 bases, leaving 9 bases not matched to a gene. The CDR3 sequence is 16 residues long. The chain's CDR3 is CASSFLRSGGNSPLHF. The CDR3 nucleotides are TGTGCCAGCAGCTTTTTGAGATCAGGGGGGAATTCACCCCTCCACTTT.

This clonotype has more than one count but fewer than ten. In DNA form, the CDR3 reads TGTGCCACCAGTGATTTTTACGAGACCCAGTACTTC. Translated: CATSDFYETQYF. The chain links TRBV24-1 to TRBJ2-5; D ambiguous. V was shortened by 1 base and J by 5 bases, with 4 bases between the two germline ends. Germline CDR1 is KGHDR and CDR2 is SFDVKD. The CDR3 sequence is 12 residues long.

As DNA, the CDR3 is TGTGCCAGCAGCCCAAGGTCCGGGACTGGGACCAACAATGAGCAGTTCTTC. This gives the protein CASSPRSGTGTNNEQFF. The V call is TRBV11-3, the J call TRBJ2-1; a weak D match, TRBD2 (6 bases). The CDR3 spans 17 residues. The germline V gene encodes CDR1 SGHNT and CDR2 YENEEA. Trimming removed 5 bases at V and 5 bases at J, with 22 bases between.

This chain joins TRBV2 and TRBJ2-7; tentative D call: TRBD1 (6 bases). CDR1 and CDR2 (germline): SNHLY, FYNNEI. The germline V and J ends were trimmed by 1 base and 2 bases, with 12 bases remaining between them. The CDR3 totals 15 residues. The chain's CDR3 is CASSEGRGWAYEQYF. CDR3 sequence (DNA): TGTGCCAGCAGTGAAGGCAGGGGTTGGGCCTACGAGCAGTACTTC.

The genes are TRBV7-9 and TRBJ2-1; the D gene is possibly TRBD2 (5 bases). Germline CDR1 reads SEHNR; CDR2 reads FQNEAQ (reference sequence). CDR3 length: 15 residues. Deletions cut 4 bases from V and 4 bases from J, with 14 bases between. CDR3 protein: CASSSARGSYNEQFF. Here the CDR3 DNA reads TGTGCCAGCAGCTCCGCTAGAGGGTCGTACAATGAGCAGTTCTTC.

The chain employs TRBV20-1 and TRBJ2-3, with D maybe TRBD2 (6 bases). The germline V and J ends were trimmed by 5 bases and 1 base, with 13 bases remaining between them. The CDR3 totals 14 residues. From germline, CDR1 is DFQATT and CDR2 SNEGSKA (reference sequence). CDR3 amino acids: CSAHTSSRTDTQYF. The CDR3 DNA follows: TGCAGTGCTCATACTAGCAGCCGCACAGATACGCAGTATTTT.

In this sample, this clonotype turned up a few times. V gene TRBV25-1 combines with J gene TRBJ2-1; possibly TRBD2 for D (5 bases). V was clipped by 8 bases and J by 7 bases, with 12 bases between them. This CDR3 has 12 amino acids. Germline assignment: CDR1 MGHDK and CDR2 SYGVNS. DNA for the CDR3: TGTGCCAGCGCACCGGGGTGGAATGAGCAGTTCTTC. This codes for CASAPGWNEQFF.

This clonotype was seen only a few times. The chain employs TRBV27 and TRBJ2-5; D is possibly TRBD1 or TRBD2 (5 bases each). This CDR3 is built from 14 residues. Trimming stripped 5 bases from V and 9 bases from J, with 19 bases between. In germline, CDR1 is MNHEY, CDR2 SMNVEV (reference sequence). This chain's CDR3 is CASSPGTSATAQYF. The CDR3 DNA is TGTGCCAGCAGTCCCGGGACCTCGGCGACGGCCCAGTACTTC.

The V gene is TRBV6-1, the J gene TRBJ1-4; no clear D gene. This CDR3 has 17 amino acids. Per the germline V gene, CDR1 is MNHNS and CDR2 is SASEGT. V lost 8 bases, J lost 0 bases, and 19 bases lay in between. This CDR3 reads CASASRVSLATNEKLFF. CDR3 coding DNA: TGTGCCAGCGCAAGCCGCGTCAGCTTAGCAACTAATGAAAAACTGTTTTTT.

This clonotype was seen only a few times. This sequence joins TRBV25-1 and TRBJ2-2; the D gene is possibly TRBD2 (5 bases). Looked up from germline, CDR1 is MGHDK and CDR2 is SYGVNS. The CDR3 has 14 amino acids. Trimming removed 6 bases at V and 9 bases at J, with 17 bases between. CDR3 bases: TGTGCCAGCAGATCGACTATGCCGTTTAGGGAGCTGTTTTTT. Protein product: CASRSTMPFRELFF.

In this sample, this clonotype turned up a few times. The J gene is TRBJ2-1, the V gene TRBV12-3 or TRBV12-4; tentatively, D is TRBD2 (5 bases). Between the trimmed V and J ends, which lost 0 bases and 6 bases, there was a span of 9 bases. The CDR3 contains 14 residues. CDR3 protein: CASSLAGAVNEQFF. The DNA for the CDR3 is TGTGCCAGCAGTTTAGCGGGAGCAGTCAATGAGCAGTTCTTC.

About this clonotype: This clone may be a read error of a much larger clone one base away. The chain employs TRBV6-1 and TRBJ2-6; 7 nucleotides line up with TRBD1. CDR3 length: 15 residues. V shed 6 bases and J 1 base; nucleotides not matched to a gene: 3. The germline gives CDR1 MNHNS, CDR2 SASEGT. The CDR3 bases are TGTGCCAGCAGGGGGACAGCGTCTGGGGCCAACGTCCTGACTTTC. Translated: CASRGTASGANVLTF.